The clone carrying this TCR beta chain showed up just once. CDR3 length equals 14 residues. Per germline, CDR1 SGHDT and CDR2 YYEEEE. Trimming took off 4 bases at V and 14 bases at J, with 19 bases between the two ends. This entry comes from a study of blood T cell repertoires in COVID-19. Study-level background: Samples came from the United States, Italy and Spain, spanning acute and convalescent COVID-19.

Clones were sequenced by immunoSEQ multiplex PCR, and TCRdb holds only the in-frame ones, with some missing. The sample consists of 150,000 or so clones, 75% to 90% of them appearing once. The TCR comes from a man aged 18 to 29 with COVID-19, enrolled during active disease. The sample was peripheral blood. V usage is TRBV5-6 and J usage is TRBJ1-6; tentative D call: TRBD1 (5 bases). The CDR3 DNA follows: TGTGCCAGCAGCGCCGGGCCCGGGGGTATGGCCCTCCACTTT. It encodes CASSAGPGGMALHF.